This TCR beta chain was observed in a study of cytomegalovirus exposure and HLA in healthy donors. About the study: Early release data held 75 million to 100 million unique TCRs from HLA-typed donors.

This PCR relied on a set of 60 Vbeta primers and 13 Jbeta primers. Some clones are missing from TCRdb's copy, which holds only in-frame ones; the method was immunoSEQ multiplex PCR. Here the sample spans 150,000 to 200,000 clones, around four fifths being singletons. As regards this clone: Its antigen is currently unknown.

Broader study findings: Exclusion as indistinguishable affected some V segments, including TRBV6-2 and TRBV6-3. TCR sequences were mostly rare, though some public TCRs occurred in many donors.

The CDR3 loop spans 14 amino acids. The V segment lost 8 bases and the J segment 3 bases; nucleotides outside the gene matches: 9. From germline, CDR1 is MDHEN and CDR2 SYDVKM. Donors counted as nominally healthy when sampled, yet unrecorded immune exposures were likely. Specimen: PBMCs. This TCR came from a woman in her forties or fifties in good health and CMV-seropositive. The V gene is TRBV28, the J gene TRBJ2-7, with TRBD1 matching over 8 bases. CDR3 coding DNA: TGTGCCAGCTCGATTGGGACAGGACTCTACGAGCAGTACTTC. Translated: CASSIGTGLYEQYF. Together with reference TRBV28 and TRBJ2-7, the CDR3 gives the full variable domain: DVKVTQSSRYLVKRTGEKVFLECVQDMDHENMFWYRQDPGLGLRLIYFSYDVKMKEKGDIPEGYSVSREKKERFSLILESASTNQTSMYLCASSIGTGLYEQYFGPGTRLTVT.